The 14 T cell receptor beta chains given below trace back to one sample, sequenced in a study of T-cell reconstitution after alpha-beta-depleted transplantation in children. During its preparation, the TCRbeta library received unique molecular identifiers. TCRdb reanalysed the PCR reads using MiXCR and keeps one entry per CDR3 protein. This sample yields about 210,000 distinct CDR3 sequences, of which around a sixth are seen a single time; around 45% belongs to the top ten. Sequenced material: PBMCs, mostly from graft donor cells, taken 360 days after TCRalphabeta/CD19-depleted stem cell transplant. Every receptor here comes from a male patient aged 2-10 years who had a stem cell transplant for acute lymphoblastic leukemia, so the T cells may come from the graft donor.

There are a few counts of this clonotype. The chain is built from TRBV6-2 or TRBV6-3 and TRBJ2-7; TRBD1 matches at 11 bases. V dropped 0 bases and J dropped 4; count of bases not matched to a gene: 5. The CDR3 runs 16 residues. CDR1 and CDR2 (germline): MNHEY, SVGEGT. The CDR3 nucleotides read TGTGCCAGCAGTTACTCGGGGACAGGGGGGAAGTACGAGCAGTACTTC. Protein sequence: CASSYSGTGGKYEQYF.

The chain combines TRBV25-1 with TRBJ2-3, with D perhaps assigned TRBD1 or TRBD2 (5 bases each). Trimming removed 4 bases at V and 4 bases at J, with 12 bases between. CDR1 and CDR2 from the germline V gene are MGHDK and SYGVNS. CDR3 length: 14 amino acids. The CDR3 nucleotides are TGTGCCAGCAGTGGGGGGAAAAGGGCAGATACGCAGTATTTT. Residues: CASSGGKRADTQYF.

The gene calls are TRBV11-2 and TRBJ2-5, with 12 bases identical to TRBD2. Germline values: CDR1 SGHAT, CDR2 FQNNGV. The CDR3 is 20 amino acids. J was trimmed by 1 base and V by 1 base; bases with no gene match: 13. CDR3 residues: CASSLGLAGDLRPLQETQYF. The DNA for the CDR3 is TGTGCCAGCAGCTTAGGACTAGCGGGGGACCTACGCCCACTCCAAGAGACCCAGTACTTC.

This clonotype was picked up a small number of times. The CDR3 loop is CASSYGGPRETQYF. CDR3 coding DNA: TGTGCCAGCAGTTACGGGGGGCCGAGGGAGACCCAGTACTTC. The chain uses TRBV6-5 and TRBJ2-5; TRBD1 or TRBD2 may be the D gene (6 bases each). The germline gives CDR1 MNHEY, CDR2 SVGAGI. The germline V and J ends were trimmed by 2 bases and 5 bases, with 12 bases remaining between them. The CDR3 has 14 residues.

This clonotype was detected a few times. V usage is TRBV7-3 and J usage is TRBJ2-3; 8 nucleotides align to TRBD2. With V trimmed by 1 base and J by 4 bases, 4 bases remained unmatched. The CDR3 has 15 amino acids. Germline CDR1 and CDR2: SGHTA and FQGTGA. CDR3 sequence (DNA): TGTGCCAGCAGCTTAATCGGGGGGGCCCCAGATACGCAGTATTTT. As protein: CASSLIGGAPDTQYF.

This clonotype showed up just a few times. DNA of the CDR3: TGTGCCAGCAGTCCAAACAGGGGGATAGCCGGGGAGCTGTTTTTT. Its translation is CASSPNRGIAGELFF. The chain combines TRBV12-3 or TRBV12-4 with TRBJ2-2; TRBD1 agrees at 8 bases. The CDR3 covers 15 residues. Trimming at V came to 5 bases and at J to 6 bases, leaving 8 bases not matched to a gene.

Ten or more counts support this clonotype. The V and J genes are TRBV12-3 or TRBV12-4 and TRBJ2-7; D is possibly TRBD1 (6 bases). There are 19 residues in the CDR3. Trimming shortened V by 2 bases and J by 5 bases, and 28 bases separated the two germline ends. In DNA form, the CDR3 reads TGTGCCAGCAGTTTAAGGCTGGGGGCGAGGTGGTTCGACTACGACGAGCAGTACTTC. Its translation is CASSLRLGARWFDYDEQYF.

V and J are TRBV13 and TRBJ2-1; D is perhaps TRBD2 (6 bases). The germline gives CDR1 PRHDT, CDR2 FYEKMQ (reference sequence). The length of the CDR3 is 16 residues. Trimming took 5 bases from V and 4 from J, leaving 18 bases between them. The CDR3 protein is CASSRTGVPSYNEQFF. In DNA, the CDR3 is TGTGCCAGCAGCCGTACGGGGGTCCCCAGTTACAATGAGCAGTTCTTC. Combining the CDR3 with reference TRBV13 and TRBJ2-1 gives the whole variable domain AAGVIQSPRHLIKEKRETATLKCYPIPRHDTVYWYQQGPGQDPQFLISFYEKMQSDKGSIPDRFSAQQFSDYHSELNMSSLELGDSALYFCASSRTGVPSYNEQFFGPGTRLTVL.

The rearrangement links TRBV6-5 to TRBJ1-1; TRBD1 agrees at 8 bases. CDR1 and CDR2 (germline): MNHEY, SVGAGI. With 6 bases clipped from V and 7 bases from J, the junction kept 10 bases outside the gene matches. This CDR3 has 14 residues. The CDR3 DNA is TGTGCCAGCAGATTGGACAGGGCTATACTTGAAGCTTTCTTT. Translating it yields CASRLDRAILEAFF.

The V call is TRBV20-1, the J call TRBJ2-3; no clear D gene. The CDR3 length is 17 residues. The germline CDR1 and CDR2 sequences are DFQATT and SNEGSKA (reference sequence). Trimming took off 1 base at V and 4 bases at J, with 21 bases between the two ends. The CDR3 bases are TGCAGTGCTAGAGGTTTGCGGTCGCAGACATTATCAGATACGCAGTATTTT. Amino acids: CSARGLRSQTLSDTQYF.

The V gene is TRBV5-6, the J gene TRBJ2-7, with D unresolved. CDR3 size: 14 residues. V lost 0 bases, J lost 3 bases, and 10 bases lay in between. Germline CDR1 reads SGHDT; CDR2 reads YYEEEE. In DNA form, the CDR3 reads TGTGCCAGCAGCTTGGTTACGGAGATCTACGAGCAGTACTTC. This translates into CASSLVTEIYEQYF.

This clonotype has ten or more counts. V is TRBV5-4 and J is TRBJ2-2; 11 positions match TRBD1. Germline-derived CDR1 and CDR2 are SGHNT and YYREEE (reference sequence). CDR3 length equals 15 residues. Losses at the gene ends were 3 bases for V and 6 bases for J; bases not matched to a gene: 4. CDR3 residues: CASSSGQGAPGELFF. As DNA, the CDR3 is TGTGCCAGCAGCTCCGGACAGGGGGCGCCCGGGGAGCTGTTTTTT.

The chain combines TRBV12-3 or TRBV12-4 with TRBJ2-7, with 11 nucleotides matching TRBD2. The V segment lost 2 bases and the J segment 4 bases; nucleotides outside the gene matches: 7. The CDR3 contains 16 residues. This CDR3 reads CASSLRASGGIYEQYF. CDR3 nucleotide sequence: TGTGCCAGCAGTTTAAGGGCTAGCGGGGGGATTTACGAGCAGTACTTC.

This clonotype was detected only a few times. This chain links TRBV6-2 or TRBV6-3 with TRBJ2-1; 11 bases are shared with TRBD2. The CDR3 has 13 residues. Germline V gene sequence: CDR1 MNHEY, CDR2 SVGEGT. The V segment lost 9 bases and the J segment 9 bases; nucleotides outside the gene matches: 7. CDR3 region: CASLSGRGGEQFF. In DNA, the CDR3 is TGTGCCAGTCTTAGCGGGAGGGGTGGTGAGCAGTTCTTC.